Below are 24 T cell receptor beta chains sequenced from a single sample in a study of T-cell reconstitution after alpha-beta-depleted transplantation in children. Preparation of the TCRbeta library involved a method that used unique molecular identifiers. TCRdb analysed the PCR reads with MiXCR anew, one entry per CDR3 protein. The sample holds around 440,000 distinct CDR3 sequences; 15% to 20% are singletons and the top ten take roughly 29%. This sample comprised PBMCs, mostly from graft donor cells, obtained 360 days after TCRalphabeta/CD19-depleted stem cell transplant. The receptors were sampled from a boy younger than two who had a stem cell transplant for Wiskott-Aldrich syndrome, so the T cells may come from the graft donor.

This clonotype was counted only a few times. The chain couples TRBV7-8 to TRBJ2-2; either TRBD1 or TRBD2 may fit D (5 bases each). This CDR3 has 16 amino acids. Trimming took 1 base from V and 8 from J, leaving 17 bases between them. Germline V gene data show CDR1 as SGHVS and CDR2 as FQNEAQ. CDR3 bases: TGTGCCAGCAGCTTAGGGGACGGAAAGGGATCTGGGGAGCTGTTTTTT. This encodes CASSLGDGKGSGELFF.

V and J are TRBV24-1 and TRBJ1-5, with TRBD1 as a possible D gene (5 bases). The CDR3 sequence is 13 residues long. The germline V and J ends were trimmed by 9 bases and 7 bases, with 15 bases remaining between them. CDR1 is KGHDR and CDR2 is SFDVKD in the germline V gene. The CDR3 is CATSLGVGQPQHF. The CDR3 coding sequence is TGTGCCACCTCGCTAGGGGTTGGGCAGCCCCAGCATTTT.

The rearrangement uses TRBV6-5 and TRBJ1-1, with TRBD1 matching over 8 bases. The CDR3 totals 14 residues. Germline CDR1 MNHEY, CDR2 SVGAGI. V gave up 7 bases and J gave up 5 bases; unmatched junction bases: 9. The CDR3 sequence: CASKNRGSLTEAFF. In DNA, the CDR3 is TGTGCCAGCAAAAACAGGGGGTCTTTGACTGAAGCTTTCTTT.

This clonotype has a count of ten or more. The rearrangement joins TRBV7-9 to TRBJ2-5; 10 nucleotides align to TRBD2. This CDR3 region has 16 residues. Losses at the gene ends were 4 bases for V and 1 base for J; bases not matched to a gene: 6. CDR1 is SEHNR, CDR2 FQNEAQ, per germline (reference sequence). CDR3 region: CASSSVAGGTQETQYF. Here the CDR3 DNA reads TGTGCCAGCAGCTCCGTAGCGGGGGGAACCCAAGAGACCCAGTACTTC.

This clonotype was seen a few times. V is TRBV7-8 and J is TRBJ2-2; 13 bases align to TRBD2. The germline V gene encodes CDR1 SGHVS and CDR2 FQNEAQ. V shed 5 bases, J shed 0 bases, and the junction held 6 bases outside the gene matches. The CDR3 has 18 residues. CDR3 sequence reads: CASSTRTSGGANTGELFF. CDR3 sequence (DNA): TGTGCCAGCAGCACCCGGACTAGCGGGGGAGCGAACACCGGGGAGCTGTTTTTT.

This chain links TRBV12-3 or TRBV12-4 with TRBJ2-7, with D possibly TRBD2 on 7 matching bases. This CDR3 spans 16 amino acids. Trimming stripped 5 bases from V and 4 bases from J, with 21 bases between. This CDR3 is CASSPLNDGGPYEQYF. The CDR3 nucleotides read TGTGCCAGCAGTCCCTTGAATGACGGGGGGCCGTACGAGCAGTACTTC.

This chain connects TRBV12-3 or TRBV12-4 to TRBJ2-1, with 9 bases matching TRBD1. CDR3 size: 13 residues. Losses at the gene ends were 6 bases for V and 8 bases for J; bases not matched to a gene: 5. CDR3 coding DNA: TGTGCCAGCAGCCGGGACAGGGAAGATGAGCAGTTCTTC. Translation gives CASSRDREDEQFF.

This clonotype was observed at least ten times. The chain carries TRBV2 and TRBJ2-1; 7 bases line up with TRBD2. The V gene's germline CDR1 is SNHLY and CDR2 FYNNEI. This CDR3 has 15 residues. The junction had 8 bases not matched to a gene; V was cut back by 5 bases and J by 4 bases. The CDR3 here is CASSWTSWGYNEQFF. As DNA, the CDR3 is TGTGCCAGCAGTTGGACTAGTTGGGGATACAATGAGCAGTTCTTC.

This chain uses TRBV6-2 or TRBV6-3 with TRBJ2-1; no clear D. In germline, CDR1 is MNHEY, CDR2 SVGEGT. V shed 5 bases and J shed 12 bases, with 14 bases lying between them. The CDR3 length is 12 residues. The CDR3 is CASSTGPGGQFF. CDR3 DNA sequence: TGTGCCAGCAGTACCGGACCTGGTGGGCAGTTCTTC.

J is TRBJ2-7 and V is TRBV27; TRBD1 agrees at 8 bases. CDR1 and CDR2 (germline): MNHEY, SMNVEV (reference sequence). With V trimmed by 7 bases and J by 5 bases, 13 bases remained unmatched. CDR3 length equals 15 residues. This chain's CDR3 is CASIGMDRDFHEQYF. The CDR3 DNA follows: TGTGCCAGCATCGGAATGGACAGGGATTTTCACGAGCAGTACTTC.

V and J are TRBV5-1 and TRBJ2-3; D is ambiguous. This CDR3 comprises 14 residues. Germline V CDR1 and CDR2: SGHRS, YFSETQ. Trimming removed 2 bases at V and 4 bases at J, with 11 bases between. For the CDR3, the DNA is TGCGCCAGCAGCTTTGGGGTGTCCGCAGATACGCAGTATTTT. Its translation is CASSFGVSADTQYF. Looking up the rest from reference TRBV5-1 and TRBJ2-3 gives the full variable domain: KAGVTQTPRYLIKTRGQQVTLSCSPISGHRSVSWYQQTPGQGLQFLFEYFSETQRNKGNFPGRFSGRQFSNSRSEMNVSTLELGDSALYLCASSFGVSADTQYFGPGTRLTVL.

In regard to this clonotype: This could be a read error, since a much larger clone is one nucleotide away. V is TRBV12-3 or TRBV12-4 and J is TRBJ2-5; D unclear. The CDR3 length is 13 residues. V was clipped by 6 bases and J by 5 bases, with 13 bases between them. CDR3 loop: CASSSTMRETQYF. DNA of the CDR3: TGTGCCAGCAGCTCCACTATGCGGGAGACCCAGTACTTC.

This clonotype was observed a few times. This chain connects TRBV29-1 to TRBJ2-1; D ambiguous. This CDR3 is built from 12 residues. Trimming stripped 8 bases from V and 3 bases from J, with 11 bases between. Germline CDR1 and CDR2: SQVTM and ANQGSEA. Here the CDR3 reads CSPRTIYNEQFF. CDR3 nucleotide sequence: TGCAGCCCTAGGACGATCTACAATGAGCAGTTCTTC.

This clonotype was found a few times. This chain joins TRBV13 and TRBJ2-1; 10 bases fit TRBD2. Germline CDR1 PRHDT, CDR2 FYEKMQ (reference sequence). J gave up 7 bases and V 3 bases, and 6 bases lay outside the gene matches. The CDR3 contains 15 residues. CDR3 protein: CASSFGAGGLNEQFF. The CDR3, as DNA: TGTGCCAGCAGCTTTGGAGCGGGAGGGCTAAATGAGCAGTTCTTC.

V usage is TRBV6-2 or TRBV6-3 and J usage is TRBJ2-3, with 7 bases fitting TRBD1. The J segment lost 0 bases and the V segment lost 0 bases, leaving 9 bases of the junction unmatched. Germline CDR1 MNHEY, CDR2 SVGEGT. This CDR3 contains 18 residues. The CDR3 here is CASSYSTDREASTDTQYF. In DNA, the CDR3 is TGTGCCAGCAGTTACTCCACCGACAGGGAAGCTAGCACAGATACGCAGTATTTT.

CDR3 loop: CASSYSRQGRGNTEAFF. DNA of the CDR3: TGTGCCAGCAGTTACTCGCGACAGGGAAGGGGGAACACTGAAGCTTTCTTT. The genes are TRBV6-5 and TRBJ1-1; 7 nucleotides align to TRBD1. V shed 0 bases and J 1 base; nucleotides not matched to a gene: 8. This CDR3 region has 17 residues. Germline V lookup: CDR1 MNHEY, CDR2 SVGAGI.

The rearrangement links TRBV18 to TRBJ2-5; TRBD2 agrees at 10 bases. V shed 2 bases and J 5 bases; nucleotides not matched to a gene: 14. CDR1 and CDR2 (germline): KGHSH, LQKENI. The CDR3 is 18 residues long. CDR3 protein: CASSPWGSSGSLSETQYF. CDR3 DNA: TGTGCCAGCTCACCATGGGGGTCTAGCGGGAGCCTGAGCGAGACCCAGTACTTC.

The V gene is TRBV2, the J gene TRBJ2-1; 10 bases fit TRBD2. From germline, CDR1 is SNHLY and CDR2 FYNNEI. The CDR3 has 14 residues. The ends lost 9 bases at V and 4 bases at J; junction bases unmatched: 6. This chain's CDR3 is CASESGGEYNEQFF. In DNA, the CDR3 is TGTGCCAGTGAAAGCGGGGGGGAATACAATGAGCAGTTCTTC.

In its sample, this clonotype was seen a few times. The chain is built from TRBV7-2 and TRBJ1-1; D not certain. Deletions cut 2 bases from V and 8 bases from J, with 18 bases between. The CDR3 is 15 amino acids. The germline CDR1 and CDR2 sequences are SGHTA and FQGNSA. CDR3 region: CASSLYGAKGIEAFF. CDR3 nucleotides: TGTGCCAGCAGCTTATACGGCGCCAAGGGCATCGAAGCTTTCTTT.

The rearrangement joins TRBV2 to TRBJ2-3; 8 bases align to TRBD2. There are 14 residues in the CDR3. Germline V lookup: CDR1 SNHLY, CDR2 FYNNEI. J was trimmed by 3 bases and V by 6 bases; bases with no gene match: 5. CDR3 in DNA: TGTGCCAGCAGCTCGACTAGCGAGACAGATACGCAGTATTTT. Translating gives CASSSTSETDTQYF.

This clonotype was detected only a few times. The CDR3 nucleotides are TGCAGTGCTAGAGATCAGACAGGGCCACGGGAGACCCAGTACTTC. As protein: CSARDQTGPRETQYF. The chain is built from TRBV20-1 and TRBJ2-5; 7 bases line up with TRBD1. In germline, CDR1 is DFQATT, CDR2 SNEGSKA (reference sequence). The CDR3 loop spans 15 amino acids. Trimming removed 0 bases from V and 5 bases from J; junction bases left unmatched: 9.

The genes are TRBV29-1 and TRBJ1-1; perhaps TRBD1 as D (6 bases). This CDR3 has 14 residues. Trimming left V 4 bases short and J 3 bases short, with 15 bases between. Looked up from germline, CDR1 is SQVTM and CDR2 is ANQGSEA. The DNA for the CDR3 is TGCAGCGTTGCGCACAGGGTGGCAGACACTGAAGCTTTCTTT. It yields the protein CSVAHRVADTEAFF.

This clonotype was observed at least ten times. This chain connects TRBV5-1 to TRBJ2-5; TRBD2 aligns across 7 bases. CDR1 and CDR2 from the germline V gene are SGHRS and YFSETQ. This CDR3 region has 14 residues. The trim removed 0 bases at V and 3 bases at J, leaving 2 bases unmatched. As DNA, the CDR3 is TGCGCCAGCAGCTTGGGCGGACTAGAAGAGACCCAGTACTTC. Protein: CASSLGGLEETQYF.

In its sample, this clonotype was seen a few times. The chain carries TRBV28 and TRBJ2-1; 8 nucleotides match TRBD2. Germline loops: CDR1 MDHEN, CDR2 SYDVKM. CDR3 length equals 14 residues. The trim removed 7 bases at V and 6 bases at J, leaving 8 bases unmatched. The CDR3 is CASNIAGRSNEQFF. DNA for the CDR3: TGTGCCAGCAATATAGCGGGACGCTCCAATGAGCAGTTCTTC.